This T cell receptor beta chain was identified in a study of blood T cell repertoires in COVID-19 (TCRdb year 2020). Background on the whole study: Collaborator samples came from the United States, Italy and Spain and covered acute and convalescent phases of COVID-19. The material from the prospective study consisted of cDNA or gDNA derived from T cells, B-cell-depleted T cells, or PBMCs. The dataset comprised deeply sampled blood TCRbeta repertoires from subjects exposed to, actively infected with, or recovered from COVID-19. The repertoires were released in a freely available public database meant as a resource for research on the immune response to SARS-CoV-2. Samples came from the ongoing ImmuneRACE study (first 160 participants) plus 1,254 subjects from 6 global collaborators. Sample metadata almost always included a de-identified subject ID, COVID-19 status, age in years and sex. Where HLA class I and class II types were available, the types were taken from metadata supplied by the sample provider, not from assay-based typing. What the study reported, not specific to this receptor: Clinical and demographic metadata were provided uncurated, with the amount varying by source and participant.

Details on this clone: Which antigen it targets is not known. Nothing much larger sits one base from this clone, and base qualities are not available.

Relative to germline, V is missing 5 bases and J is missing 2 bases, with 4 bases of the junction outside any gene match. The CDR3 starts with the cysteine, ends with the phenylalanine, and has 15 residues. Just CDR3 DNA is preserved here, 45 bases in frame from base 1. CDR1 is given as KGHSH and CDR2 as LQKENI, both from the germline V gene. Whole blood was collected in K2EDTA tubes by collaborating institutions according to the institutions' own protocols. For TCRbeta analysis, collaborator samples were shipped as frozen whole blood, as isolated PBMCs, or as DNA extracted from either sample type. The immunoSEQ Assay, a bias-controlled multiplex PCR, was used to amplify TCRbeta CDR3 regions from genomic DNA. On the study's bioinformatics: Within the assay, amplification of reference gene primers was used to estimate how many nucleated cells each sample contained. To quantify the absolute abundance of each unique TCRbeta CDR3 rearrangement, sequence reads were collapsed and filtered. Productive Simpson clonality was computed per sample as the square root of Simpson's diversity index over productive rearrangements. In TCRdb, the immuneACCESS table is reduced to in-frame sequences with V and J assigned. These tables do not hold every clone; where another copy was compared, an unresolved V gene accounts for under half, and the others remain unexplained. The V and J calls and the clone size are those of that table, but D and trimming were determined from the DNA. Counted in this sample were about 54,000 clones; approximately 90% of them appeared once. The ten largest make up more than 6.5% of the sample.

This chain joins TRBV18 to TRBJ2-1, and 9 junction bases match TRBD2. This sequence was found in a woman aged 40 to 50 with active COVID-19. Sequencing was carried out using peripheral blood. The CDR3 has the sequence CASSTSGRTYNEQFF. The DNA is TGTGCCAGCTCAACTAGCGGGCGAACCTACAATGAGCAGTTCTTC.